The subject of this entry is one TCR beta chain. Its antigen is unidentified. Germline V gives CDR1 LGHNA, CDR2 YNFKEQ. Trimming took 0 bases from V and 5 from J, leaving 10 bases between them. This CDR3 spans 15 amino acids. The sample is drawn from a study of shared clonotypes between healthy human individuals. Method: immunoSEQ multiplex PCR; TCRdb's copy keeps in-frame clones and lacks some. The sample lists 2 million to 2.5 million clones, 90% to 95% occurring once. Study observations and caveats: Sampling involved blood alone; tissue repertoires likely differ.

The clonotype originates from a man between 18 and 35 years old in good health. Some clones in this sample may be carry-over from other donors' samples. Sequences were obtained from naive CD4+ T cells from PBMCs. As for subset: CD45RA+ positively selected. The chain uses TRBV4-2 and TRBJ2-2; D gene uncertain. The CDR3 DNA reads TGTGCCAGCAGCCAAGAACCAATTAAGACCGGGGAGCTGTTTTTT. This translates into CASSQEPIKTGELFF.